This T cell receptor (beta chain) appears in the sequencing data of a study of blood T cell repertoires in COVID-19. Sequencing used immunoSEQ multiplex PCR; TCRdb keeps in-frame clones, though not all of them. The sample has about 98,000 clones, around 92% seen once; the top ten hold around 4%. This clone was found a few times. The sequenced sample consisted of peripheral blood. The TCR originated in a man between 18 and 35 years old with acute or convalescent COVID-19.

The CDR3 DNA is TGTGCCAGCAGCCCCGGGACTAGCGGGAGCGGGCCTACTTTCTACGAGCAGTACTTC. It encodes CASSPGTSGSGPTFYEQYF. V is TRBV4-2 and J is TRBJ2-7, with 14 bases that match TRBD2. Germline-derived CDR1 and CDR2 are LGHNA and YNFKEQ. The V gene end was trimmed by 4 bases and the J gene end by 3 bases; junction bases not matched to a gene: 14. The length of the CDR3 is 19 residues.